The clone carrying this T cell receptor beta chain was recorded only once. This sample is drawn from a study of blood T cell repertoires in COVID-19. Here immunoSEQ multiplex PCR was the method, and the copy in TCRdb shows in-frame clones only, minus some. Among about 52,000 clones listed, roughly 82% were seen once. The CDR3 loop spans 16 amino acids. V dropped 2 bases and J dropped 8; count of bases not matched to a gene: 9. In germline, CDR1 is LGHDT, CDR2 YNNKEL (reference sequence). Specimen: peripheral blood. The rearrangement joins TRBV3-1 (or the pseudogene TRBV3-2) to TRBJ1-4, with TRBD1 matching 9 bases. This clonotype was obtained from a woman older than 75 with acute or convalescent COVID-19. CDR3 residues: CASSQRGTGSQEKLFF. The CDR3 DNA reads as TGTGCCAGCAGCCAACGGGGGACAGGGTCTCAGGAAAAACTGTTTTTT.